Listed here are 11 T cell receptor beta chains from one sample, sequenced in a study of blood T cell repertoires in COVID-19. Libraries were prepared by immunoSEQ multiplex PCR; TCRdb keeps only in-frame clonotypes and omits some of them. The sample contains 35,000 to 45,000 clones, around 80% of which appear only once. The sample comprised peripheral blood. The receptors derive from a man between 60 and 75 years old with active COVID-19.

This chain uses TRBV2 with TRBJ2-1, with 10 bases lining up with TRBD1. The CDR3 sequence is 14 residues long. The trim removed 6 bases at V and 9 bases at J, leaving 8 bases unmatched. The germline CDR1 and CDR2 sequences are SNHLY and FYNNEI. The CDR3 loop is CASSPGQGLAEQFF. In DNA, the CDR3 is TGTGCCAGCAGCCCGGGACAGGGGTTGGCTGAGCAGTTCTTC.

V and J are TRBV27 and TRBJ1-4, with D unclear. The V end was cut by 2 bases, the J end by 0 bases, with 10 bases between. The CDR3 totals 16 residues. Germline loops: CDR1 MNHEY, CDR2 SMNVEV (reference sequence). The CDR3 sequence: CASSLTLTTTNEKLFF. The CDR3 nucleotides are TGTGCCAGCAGTTTAACCCTCACAACAACTAATGAAAAACTGTTTTTT.

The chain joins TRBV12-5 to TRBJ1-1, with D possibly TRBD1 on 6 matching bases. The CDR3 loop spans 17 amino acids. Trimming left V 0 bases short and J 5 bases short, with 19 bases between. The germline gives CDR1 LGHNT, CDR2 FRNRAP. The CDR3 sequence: CASGLVSGQSLRTEAFF. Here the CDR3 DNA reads TGTGCTAGTGGTTTGGTCTCAGGACAGAGCCTTAGGACTGAAGCTTTCTTT.

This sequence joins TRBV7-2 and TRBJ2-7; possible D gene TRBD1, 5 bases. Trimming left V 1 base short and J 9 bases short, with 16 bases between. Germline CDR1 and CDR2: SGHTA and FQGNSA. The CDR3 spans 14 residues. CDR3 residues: CASSLEQERLGQYF. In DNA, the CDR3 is TGTGCCAGCAGCTTAGAACAGGAGAGGCTGGGGCAGTACTTC.

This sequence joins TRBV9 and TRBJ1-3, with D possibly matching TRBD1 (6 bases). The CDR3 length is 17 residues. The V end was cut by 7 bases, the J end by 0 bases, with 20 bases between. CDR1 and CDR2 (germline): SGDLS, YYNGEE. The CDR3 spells CASGPFGGQASGNTIYF. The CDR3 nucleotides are TGTGCCAGCGGACCCTTTGGGGGACAAGCCTCTGGAAACACCATATATTTT.

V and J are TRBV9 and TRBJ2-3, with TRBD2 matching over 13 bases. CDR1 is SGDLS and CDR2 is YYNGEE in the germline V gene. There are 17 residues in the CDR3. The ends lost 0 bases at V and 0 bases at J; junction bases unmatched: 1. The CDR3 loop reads CASSVEGLAGSTDTQYF. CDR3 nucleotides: TGTGCCAGCAGCGTAGAGGGACTAGCGGGGAGCACAGATACGCAGTATTTT. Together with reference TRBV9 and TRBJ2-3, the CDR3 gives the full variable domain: DSGVTQTPKHLITATGQRVTLRCSPRSGDLSVYWYQQSLDQGLQFLIQYYNGEERAKGNILERFSAQQFPDLHSELNLSSLELGDSALYFCASSVEGLAGSTDTQYFGPGTRLTVL.

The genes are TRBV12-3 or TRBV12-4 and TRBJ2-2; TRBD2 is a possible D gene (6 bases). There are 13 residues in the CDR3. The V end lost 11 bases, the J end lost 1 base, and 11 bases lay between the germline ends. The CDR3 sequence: CAVSGQNTGELFF. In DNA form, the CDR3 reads TGTGCCGTTAGCGGTCAGAACACCGGGGAGCTGTTTTTT.

As DNA, the CDR3 is TGTGCCAGTAGGAATTGGGTCGGGGACACTGAAGCTTTCTTT. Translated, it gives CASRNWVGDTEAFF. The rearrangement uses TRBV19 and TRBJ1-1; no firm D call. Germline loops: CDR1 LNHDA, CDR2 SQIVND (reference sequence). The CDR3 runs 14 residues. Trimming cost V 6 bases and J 3 bases, with 14 bases left between them.

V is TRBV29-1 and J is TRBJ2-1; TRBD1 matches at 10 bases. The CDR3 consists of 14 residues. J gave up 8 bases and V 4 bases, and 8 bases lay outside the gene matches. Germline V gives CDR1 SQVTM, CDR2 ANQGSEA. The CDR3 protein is CSVGRRDRGDEQFF. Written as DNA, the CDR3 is TGCAGCGTTGGACGGCGGGACAGGGGCGATGAGCAGTTCTTC.

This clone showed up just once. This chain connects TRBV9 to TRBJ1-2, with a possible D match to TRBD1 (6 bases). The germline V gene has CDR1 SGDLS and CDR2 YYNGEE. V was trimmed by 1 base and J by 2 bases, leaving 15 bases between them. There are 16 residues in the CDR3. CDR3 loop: CASSVLGEGVNYGYTF. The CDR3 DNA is TGTGCCAGCAGCGTACTTGGGGAGGGGGTAAACTATGGCTACACCTTC.

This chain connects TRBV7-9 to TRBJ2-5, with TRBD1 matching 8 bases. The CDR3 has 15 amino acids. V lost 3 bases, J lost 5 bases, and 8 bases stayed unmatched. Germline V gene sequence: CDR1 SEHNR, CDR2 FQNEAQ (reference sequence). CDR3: CASSFGQGDGETQYF. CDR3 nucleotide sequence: TGTGCCAGCAGCTTCGGACAGGGTGACGGTGAGACCCAGTACTTC.